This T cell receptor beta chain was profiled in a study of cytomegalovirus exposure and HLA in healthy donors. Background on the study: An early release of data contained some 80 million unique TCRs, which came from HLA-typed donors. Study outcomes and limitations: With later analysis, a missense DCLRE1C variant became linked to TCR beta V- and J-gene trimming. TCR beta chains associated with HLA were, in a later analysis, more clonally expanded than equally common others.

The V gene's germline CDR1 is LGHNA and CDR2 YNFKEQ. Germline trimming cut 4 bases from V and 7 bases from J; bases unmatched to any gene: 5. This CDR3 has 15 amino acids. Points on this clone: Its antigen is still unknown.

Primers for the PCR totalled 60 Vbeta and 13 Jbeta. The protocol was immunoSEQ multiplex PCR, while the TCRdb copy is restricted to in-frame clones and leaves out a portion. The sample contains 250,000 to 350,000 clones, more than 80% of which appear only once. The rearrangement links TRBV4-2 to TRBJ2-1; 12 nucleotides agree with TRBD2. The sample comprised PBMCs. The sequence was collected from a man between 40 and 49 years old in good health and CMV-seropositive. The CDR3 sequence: CASSLSSGRGNEQFF. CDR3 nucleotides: TGTGCCAGCAGCCTTTCTAGCGGGAGGGGGAATGAGCAGTTCTTC.